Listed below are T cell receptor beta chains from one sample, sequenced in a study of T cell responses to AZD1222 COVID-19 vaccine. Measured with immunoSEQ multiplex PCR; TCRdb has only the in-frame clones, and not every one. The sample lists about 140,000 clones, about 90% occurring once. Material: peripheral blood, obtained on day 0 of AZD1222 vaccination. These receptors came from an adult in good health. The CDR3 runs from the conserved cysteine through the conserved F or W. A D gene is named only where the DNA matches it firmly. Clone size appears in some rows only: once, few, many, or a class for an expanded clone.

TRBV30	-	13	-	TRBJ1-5	TGTGCCTGGAGTGTCGAGGGAAATCAGCCCCAGCATTTT	CAWSVEGNQPQHF
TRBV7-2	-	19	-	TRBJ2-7	TGTGCCAGCAGCTCGAAACCGCTGTATCGGGACACGAGTAACTACGAGCAGTACTTC	CASSSKPLYRDTSNYEQYF
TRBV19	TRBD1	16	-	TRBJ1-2	TGTGCCAGTAGAACCGGGACAGGGATGTCTAACTATGGCTACACCTTC	CASRTGTGMSNYGYTF
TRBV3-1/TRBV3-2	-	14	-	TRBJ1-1	TGTGCCAGCAGCCTTTATTCGGGAGAAAATGAAGCTTTCTTT	CASSLYSGENEAFF
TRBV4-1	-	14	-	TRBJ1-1	TGCGCCAGCAGTCCCGGTCTGGGAGGGACTGAAGCTTTCTTT	CASSPGLGGTEAFF
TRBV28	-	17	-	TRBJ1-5	TGTGCCAGCAGTTTATTTTTTCGTGGGCAGGCGAATCAGCCCCAGCATTTT	CASSLFFRGQANQPQHF
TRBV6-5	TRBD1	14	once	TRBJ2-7	TGTGCCAGCAAACCAGCCGGACAGGGAGGCGAGCAGTACTTC	CASKPAGQGGEQYF
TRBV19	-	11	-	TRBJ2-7	TGTGCCAGTACCCGTGGGGCATCCGTGTACTTC	CASTRGASVYF
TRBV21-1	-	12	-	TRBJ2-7	TGTGCCAGCAGCAAAGTTGCCCCTAAGCAGTACTTC	CASSKVAPKQYF
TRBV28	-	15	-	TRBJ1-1	TGTGCCAGCAGTTTATCCCAGGGGTTGAACACTGAAGCTTTCTTT	CASSLSQGLNTEAFF
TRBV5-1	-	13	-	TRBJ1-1	TGCGCCAGCAGCGACGGGGGAACACCCGAAGCTTTCTTT	CASSDGGTPEAFF
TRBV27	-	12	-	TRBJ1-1	TGTGCCAGCAGTTCTGTTGGAACTGAAGCTTTCTTT	CASSSVGTEAFF
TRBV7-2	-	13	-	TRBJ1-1	TGTGCCAGCAGCTTAGAGGCCAGGGCAAGAGCTTTCTTT	CASSLEARARAFF
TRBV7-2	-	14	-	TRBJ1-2	TGTGCCAGCAGCTTAGACACCGGCTCCTATGGCTACACCTTC	CASSLDTGSYGYTF
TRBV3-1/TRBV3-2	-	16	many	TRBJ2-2	TGTGCCAGCAGCCATTTAACCTTATACGGGACCGGGGAGCTGTTTTTT	CASSHLTLYGTGELFF
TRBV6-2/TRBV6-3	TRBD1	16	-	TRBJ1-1	TGTGCCAGCAGCGTACCTACTCACAGGGGCGGCACTGAAGCTTTCTTT	CASSVPTHRGGTEAFF
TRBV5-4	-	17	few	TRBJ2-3	TGTGCCAGCAGCTTCCTCCGAGTGGGGCGGGGAGCAGATACGCAGTATTTT	CASSFLRVGRGADTQYF
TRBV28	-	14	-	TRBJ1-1	TGTGCCAGCAGTTCCGGGACGCCGCAACAAGAAGCTTTCTTT	CASSSGTPQQEAFF
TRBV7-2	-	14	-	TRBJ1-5	TGTGCCAGCAGCTTATTTTCAGGGTCTCAGCCCCAGCATTTT	CASSLFSGSQPQHF
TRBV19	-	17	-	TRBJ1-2	TGTGCCAGTAGTATAGCAGGACAGCTCCCTCTCGACTATGGCTACACCTTC	CASSIAGQLPLDYGYTF
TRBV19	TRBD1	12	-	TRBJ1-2	TGTGCCACACAGGGGTTGGACTATGGCTACACCTTC	CATQGLDYGYTF